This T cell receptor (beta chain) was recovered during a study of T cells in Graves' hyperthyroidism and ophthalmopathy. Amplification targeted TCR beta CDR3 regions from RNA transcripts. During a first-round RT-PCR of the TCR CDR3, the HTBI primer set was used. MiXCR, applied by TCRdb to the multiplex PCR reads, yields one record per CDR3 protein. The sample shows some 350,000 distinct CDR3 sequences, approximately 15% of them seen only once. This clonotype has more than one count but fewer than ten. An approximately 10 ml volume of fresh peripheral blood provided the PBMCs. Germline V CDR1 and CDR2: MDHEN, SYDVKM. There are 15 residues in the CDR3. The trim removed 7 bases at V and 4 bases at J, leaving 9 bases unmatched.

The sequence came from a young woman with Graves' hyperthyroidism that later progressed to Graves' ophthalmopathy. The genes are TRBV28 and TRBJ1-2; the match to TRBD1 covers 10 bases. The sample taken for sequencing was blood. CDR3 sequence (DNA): TGTGCCAGCACCTTTTTAGGACAGGGGGGCTATGGCTACACCTTC. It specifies CASTFLGQGGYGYTF.